This T cell receptor beta chain originates from a study of shared clonotypes between healthy human individuals. About the research overall: CD8 memory received one plate per donor, CD8 naive two, CD4 memory three and CD4 naive three.

Terminally differentiated effector memory CD45RA+ cells were excluded from the naive CD8 cells, which were CD45RO-negative and positively selected for CCR7. The CDR3 runs to 19 residues. Germline values: CDR1 SGHRS, CDR2 YFSETQ. Germline trimming cut 2 bases from V and 1 base from J; bases unmatched to any gene: 18. In the source study's methods: ImmunoSEQ junction-only sequences lacked quality scores, so their filtering differed. Here immunoSEQ multiplex PCR was the method, and the copy in TCRdb shows in-frame clones only, minus some. V and J calls and clone size follow that table, whereas D and trimming were derived from the DNA. In the table there are about 1,900,000 clones, about 95% of which are singletons. This clone was seen once.

Sample: naive CD8+ T cells sorted from blood. The chain uses TRBV5-1 and TRBJ2-7; 7 bases are a match to TRBD1. This receptor was obtained from a young man in good health. The CDR3 loop is CASSFNSPGTAVNSYEQYF. CDR3 in DNA: TGCGCCAGCAGCTTTAACTCACCCGGGACAGCTGTTAATTCCTACGAGCAGTACTTC. Based on the CDR3 plus reference TRBV5-1 and TRBJ2-7, the full variable domain is KAGVTQTPRYLIKTRGQQVTLSCSPISGHRSVSWYQQTPGQGLQFLFEYFSETQRNKGNFPGRFSGRQFSNSRSEMNVSTLELGDSALYLCASSFNSPGTAVNSYEQYFGPGTRLTVT.